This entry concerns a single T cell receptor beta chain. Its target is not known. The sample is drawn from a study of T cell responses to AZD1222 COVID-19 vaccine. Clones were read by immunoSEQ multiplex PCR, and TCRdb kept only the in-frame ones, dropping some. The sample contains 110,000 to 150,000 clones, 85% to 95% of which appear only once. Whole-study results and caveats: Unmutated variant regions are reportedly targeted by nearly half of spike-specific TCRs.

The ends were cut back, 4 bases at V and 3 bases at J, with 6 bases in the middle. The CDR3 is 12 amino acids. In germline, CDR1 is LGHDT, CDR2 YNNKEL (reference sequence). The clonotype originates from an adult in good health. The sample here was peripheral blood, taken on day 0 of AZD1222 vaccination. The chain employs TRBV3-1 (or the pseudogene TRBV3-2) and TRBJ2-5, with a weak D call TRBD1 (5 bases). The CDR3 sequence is CASSRGEETQYF. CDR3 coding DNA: TGTGCCAGCAGCCGGGGCGAAGAGACCCAGTACTTC.